A selection of T cell receptor beta chains follows, all from one sample in a study of radiation and T cells in renal cell carcinoma. Only in-frame clones appear in the TCRdb table, and some are missing; sequencing was by immunoSEQ multiplex PCR. The sample includes more than 15,000 clones, around three fifths of them seen just once. The sample here was tumor tissue, taken from a patient whose treatment was nephrectomy without radiotherapy. The source is a man in his fifties with renal cell carcinoma. The conserved cysteine and the conserved F or W are not part of the CDR3 here. The order of the fields is J gene, D gene, V gene, CDR3 protein. The D gene is left open where the match is weak.

j_gene: TRBJ1-1; d_gene: TRBD1; v_gene: TRBV6-6; CDR3aa: ASDGRDRAAEAF
j_gene: TRBJ2-5; d_gene: -; v_gene: TRBV11-3; CDR3aa: ASSLRGKETQY
j_gene: TRBJ1-4; d_gene: -; v_gene: TRBV5-1; CDR3aa: ASSLGRVGEKLF
j_gene: TRBJ2-6; d_gene: -; v_gene: TRBV19; CDR3aa: ASSIAEYGTGANVLT
j_gene: TRBJ2-7; d_gene: -; v_gene: TRBV6-5; CDR3aa: ASRPGLPSYEQY
j_gene: TRBJ2-6; d_gene: -; v_gene: TRBV2; CDR3aa: ASRGDGANVLT
j_gene: TRBJ2-1; d_gene: -; v_gene: TRBV21-1; CDR3aa: ASSKSEREVPRGNEQF
j_gene: TRBJ2-5; d_gene: -; v_gene: TRBV9; CDR3aa: ASSVDLGGRQIQETQY
j_gene: TRBJ1-4; d_gene: -; v_gene: TRBV7-9; CDR3aa: ASSLAVRANEKLF
j_gene: TRBJ1-1; d_gene: -; v_gene: TRBV15; CDR3aa: ATSRDPIGYTEAF
j_gene: TRBJ2-1; d_gene: TRBD1; v_gene: TRBV29-1; CDR3aa: SVDRQGALYNEQF
j_gene: TRBJ1-2; d_gene: -; v_gene: TRBV7-6; CDR3aa: ASSLGGSYGYT
j_gene: TRBJ2-3; d_gene: TRBD1; v_gene: TRBV4-2; CDR3aa: ASSLGQGGLDTQY
j_gene: TRBJ1-1; d_gene: -; v_gene: TRBV5-5; CDR3aa: ASRKDTLNTEAF
j_gene: TRBJ2-6; d_gene: -; v_gene: TRBV4-3; CDR3aa: ASSQQQTGANVLT
j_gene: TRBJ2-1; d_gene: -; v_gene: TRBV11-2; CDR3aa: ASQRGGPYNEQF
j_gene: TRBJ2-1; d_gene: TRBD2; v_gene: TRBV7-9; CDR3aa: ASSLVGTSPNNEQF
j_gene: TRBJ1-1; d_gene: TRBD1; v_gene: TRBV28; CDR3aa: ASNPGGFAKGF
j_gene: TRBJ2-7; d_gene: TRBD2; v_gene: TRBV15; CDR3aa: ATSRERELGSYEQY
j_gene: -; d_gene: -; v_gene: TRBV6-6; CDR3aa: ASIGVRYEQY
j_gene: TRBJ2-2; d_gene: -; v_gene: TRBV7-7; CDR3aa: ASSLDGTGELF
j_gene: TRBJ1-1; d_gene: TRBD1; v_gene: TRBV7-2; CDR3aa: ASSLAGGGNTEAF
j_gene: TRBJ1-5; d_gene: TRBD1; v_gene: TRBV4-2; CDR3aa: ASSLWDSDNQPQH
j_gene: TRBJ1-2; d_gene: TRBD1; v_gene: TRBV7-3; CDR3aa: ASSSNAGTGDDT
j_gene: TRBJ1-1; d_gene: -; v_gene: TRBV7-8; CDR3aa: ASSLRSRDKRTEAF
j_gene: TRBJ1-1; d_gene: -; v_gene: TRBV4-3; CDR3aa: ASSQAGFGTEAF
j_gene: TRBJ2-3; d_gene: TRBD2; v_gene: TRBV29-1; CDR3aa: SARPSGGADTQY
j_gene: TRBJ1-1; d_gene: TRBD1; v_gene: TRBV11-2; CDR3aa: ASSYRDRGRNTEAF
j_gene: TRBJ2-7; d_gene: -; v_gene: TRBV7-8; CDR3aa: ASSPSLAGNEQY
j_gene: TRBJ2-5; d_gene: TRBD1; v_gene: TRBV7-6; CDR3aa: ASTSQGTKETQY
j_gene: TRBJ1-6; d_gene: TRBD1; v_gene: TRBV25-1; CDR3aa: ASISSGTGGSPLH
j_gene: TRBJ1-2; d_gene: TRBD1; v_gene: TRBV4-2; CDR3aa: ASSQAGQGSIGYT
j_gene: TRBJ2-1; d_gene: -; v_gene: TRBV27; CDR3aa: ASSIAVYNEQF
j_gene: TRBJ1-6; d_gene: -; v_gene: TRBV5-6; CDR3aa: ASSLKISPLH
j_gene: TRBJ1-1; d_gene: -; v_gene: TRBV15; CDR3aa: ATSRAPFQDLNTEAF
j_gene: TRBJ1-5; d_gene: -; v_gene: TRBV7-8; CDR3aa: ASSLAPGRNQPQH
j_gene: TRBJ1-1; d_gene: TRBD1; v_gene: TRBV7-2; CDR3aa: ASSLRQGTNTEAF
j_gene: TRBJ1-1; d_gene: -; v_gene: TRBV7-9; CDR3aa: ASSLYHMNAEAF
j_gene: TRBJ2-2; d_gene: -; v_gene: TRBV18; CDR3aa: ASSPDRNPGELF
j_gene: TRBJ1-5; d_gene: -; v_gene: TRBV6-5; CDR3aa: ASSPGRSNQPQH